This T cell receptor (beta chain) was sequenced in a study of blood T cell repertoires in COVID-19. Assay used: immunoSEQ multiplex PCR; TCRdb lists only in-frame clones, some missing. Altogether fewer than 200,000 clones are present, 75% to 90% being singletons, with the ten largest covering 4% to 4.5%. The J segment lost 6 bases and the V segment lost 4 bases, leaving 14 bases of the junction unmatched. CDR1 MDHEN and CDR2 SYDVKM come from the germline V gene. The CDR3 has 16 residues. Sequencing used PBMCs or T cells enriched from blood (not recorded which). The TCR comes from a woman in her forties or fifties who had recovered from COVID-19. This chain links TRBV28 with TRBJ1-1; 7 nucleotides line up with TRBD1. The CDR3 is CASSWWTGSLDAEAFF. The CDR3 bases are TGTGCCAGCAGTTGGTGGACAGGCTCTCTTGACGCTGAAGCTTTCTTT.